These 2 T cell receptor beta chains were all obtained from the same sample, sequenced in a study of T cell repertoires in cytomegalovirus infection. No antigen is known for these receptors. Using its own MiXCR run on the reads, TCRdb lists one record per CDR3 protein. The sample lists about 220,000 distinct CDR3 sequences; about 38% were seen once. The sequencing used CD8+ T cells from cultured PBMCs, collected from culture after CMV antigen stimulation. These receptors all come from a human donor in good health (CMV status not recorded). Some clones in this sample may be carry-over from other donors' samples.

The chain recombines TRBV7-6 with TRBJ2-3; TRBD2 agrees at 9 bases. Germline trimming cut 1 base from V and 2 bases from J; bases unmatched to any gene: 7. Germline V gene sequence: CDR1 SGHVS, CDR2 FNYEAQ. The CDR3 covers 17 residues. CDR3 region: CASSLGVLAGYTDTQYF. In DNA, the CDR3 is TGTGCCAGCAGCTTAGGAGTTCTAGCGGGGTACACAGATACGCAGTATTTT.

This clonotype was observed a few times. This rearrangement joins TRBV6-5 to TRBJ2-2, with 9 bases fitting TRBD2. CDR3 length: 17 amino acids. CDR1 and CDR2 (germline): MNHEY, SVGAGI. Unmatched junction bases numbered 2, after V lost 0 bases and J lost 0 bases. DNA for the CDR3: TGTGCCAGCAGTTACTCCGGACTAGCGACGAACACCGGGGAGCTGTTTTTT. Protein sequence: CASSYSGLATNTGELFF.